This T cell receptor beta chain emerged from a study of CXCR3-negative and CXCR3-positive naive CD8 T cells. Study-level results: For naive cells, CXCR3-negative and CXCR3-positive subsets had similar TRBV-TRBJ usage; for memory cells, usage differed. TRB CDR3s were more hydrophobic in CXCR3-positive than in CXCR3-negative naive cells.

This CDR3 is 17 amino acids long. Germline-derived CDR1 and CDR2 are MDHEN and SYDVKM. The libraries of TRB cDNA were prepared using 5' RACE with UMI labels. From the 5' RACE reads, TCRdb lists one entry per CDR3 protein and no DNA. The sample table sets out tens of thousands of distinct CDR3 sequences. Concerning this clonotype: Its antigen is not identified.

The receptor was isolated from a human donor in good health. Some clones in this sample may be carry-over from other donors' samples. Sequenced material: naive CXCR3+ CD8+ T cells from blood. The sample's subset: CD45RO-CCR7+CD27+CD95- naive CD8+ T cells expressing CXCR3 (TNR3+). The chain employs TRBV28 and TRBJ1-6. CDR3 region: CASSLAGPARVGSPLHF.